This TCR beta chain was retrieved from a study of blood T cells in healthy people across ages. There are a few counts of this clonotype. A second PCR of about 7 to 12 cycles used a sample-barcoded 5' primer and a J-beta primer mix. Every sample produced at least 2.5 million CDR3-containing paired-end reads. TCRdb re-called the 5' RACE reads with MiXCR, one entry per CDR3 protein. Of about 1.4 million distinct CDR3 sequences listed, almost 60% are singletons. The junction had 10 bases not matched to a gene; V was cut back by 5 bases and J by 3 bases. The CDR3 is 16 amino acids. This receptor was identified in a man between 18 and 35 years old in good health. Sequenced material: blood. V usage is TRBV12-3 or TRBV12-4 and J usage is TRBJ2-1; 7 positions agree with TRBD2. The CDR3 loop reads CASSRLALANYNEQFF. The CDR3 nucleotides read TGTGCCAGCAGTAGGCTCGCACTAGCGAACTACAATGAGCAGTTCTTC.